The TCR beta chain under discussion was sequenced for a study of early T cells in non-severe SARS-CoV-2 infection. The V gene lost 4 bases and the J gene lost 4 bases, with 10 bases spanning the gap. This CDR3 region has 13 residues. The V gene's germline CDR1 is LGHNA and CDR2 YNFKEQ. A single record per CDR3 protein comes from TCRdb applying MiXCR to the 5' RACE reads. Of just under 65,000 distinct CDR3 sequences detected, 5.9% appear once; the ten largest clones hold more than 3%. At least ten counts were recorded for this clonotype. V gene TRBV4-2 combines with J gene TRBJ1-2, with D unclear. Sequences were derived from whole blood, sampled at baseline. The sequence was collected from an adult who was a healthcare worker with PCR-confirmed SARS-CoV-2 infection or an uninfected control (not recorded which). The CDR3 region is CASSPTRSYGYTF. The CDR3 DNA follows: TGTGCCAGCAGCCCTACCCGCAGCTATGGCTACACCTTC.